This T cell receptor beta chain was obtained from a study of tissue T cells after allogeneic stem cell transplantation. Study conclusions and caveats: Few T cell clones were shared across patients, but motif clusters showed tissue-specific shared signatures.

Notes on this clone: Its antigen is unknown. Gene names are mouse gene names. The CDR3 end lies 1 residue beyond the end of the read and is filled in from the germline J gene.

Time point defined: mouse harvest day 14 after allogeneic transplant. Tail vein injection delivered 10^7 T-cell-depleted bone marrow cells and 10^6 splenic CD5+ T cells. This mouse GVHD model was MHC-mismatched B6 to BALB/c, profiled day 7 or 14. Libraries were prepared by immunoSEQ multiplex PCR; TCRdb keeps only in-frame clonotypes and omits some of them. The sample includes approximately 4,900 clones, around 45% seen only once; the top ten take 20% to 25%. The CDR3 length is 14 residues. Trimming pared 2 bases from V and 0 bases from J, leaving 5 bases between. Germline CDR1 SNHLY, CDR2 FYNGKV (reference sequence).

The sequenced sample consisted of gut tissue. The chain joins TRBV3 to TRBJ1-5; D gene ambiguous. This receptor was taken from a female BALB/c mouse given C57BL/6 T cells with graft-versus-host disease after an allogeneic hematopoietic cell transplant. CDR3 bases read: TGTGCCAGCAGCTTAACAAATAACAACCAGGCTCCGCTT. Translating gives CASSLTNNNQAPL. The entire CDR3 protein reads CASSLTNNNQAPLF.